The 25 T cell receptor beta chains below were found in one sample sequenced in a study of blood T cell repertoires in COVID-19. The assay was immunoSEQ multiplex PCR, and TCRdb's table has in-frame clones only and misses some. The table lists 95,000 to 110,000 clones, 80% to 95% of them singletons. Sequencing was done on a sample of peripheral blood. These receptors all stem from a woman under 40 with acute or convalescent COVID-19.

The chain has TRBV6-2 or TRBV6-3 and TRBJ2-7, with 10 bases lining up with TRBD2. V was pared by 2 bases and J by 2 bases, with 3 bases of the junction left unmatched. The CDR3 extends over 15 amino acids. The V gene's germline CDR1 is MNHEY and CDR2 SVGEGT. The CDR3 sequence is CASSYGTSVTYEQYF. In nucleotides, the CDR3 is TGTGCCAGCAGTTACGGGACTAGCGTTACCTACGAGCAGTACTTC.

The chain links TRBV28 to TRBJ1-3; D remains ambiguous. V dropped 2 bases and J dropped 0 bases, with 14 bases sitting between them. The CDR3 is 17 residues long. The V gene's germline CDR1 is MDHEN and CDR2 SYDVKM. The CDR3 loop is CASSLLPGVLSGNTIYF. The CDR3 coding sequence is TGTGCCAGCAGTTTACTACCAGGTGTCCTCTCTGGAAACACCATATATTTT.

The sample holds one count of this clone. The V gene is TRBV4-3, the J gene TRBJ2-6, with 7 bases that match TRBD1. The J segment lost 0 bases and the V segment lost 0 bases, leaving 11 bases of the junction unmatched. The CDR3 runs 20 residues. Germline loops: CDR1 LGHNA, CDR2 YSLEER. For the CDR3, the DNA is TGCGCCAGCAGCCAAGATTGGATACCGGGACAGTCCTCTGGGGCCAACGTCCTGACTTTC. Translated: CASSQDWIPGQSSGANVLTF.

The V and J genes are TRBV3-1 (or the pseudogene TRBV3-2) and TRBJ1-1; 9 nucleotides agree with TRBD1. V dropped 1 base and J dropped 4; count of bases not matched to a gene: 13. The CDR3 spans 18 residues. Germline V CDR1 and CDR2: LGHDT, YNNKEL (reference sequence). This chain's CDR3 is CASSQGVSGQGAFTEAFF. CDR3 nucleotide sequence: TGTGCCAGCAGCCAAGGTGTATCGGGACAGGGCGCATTCACTGAAGCTTTCTTT.

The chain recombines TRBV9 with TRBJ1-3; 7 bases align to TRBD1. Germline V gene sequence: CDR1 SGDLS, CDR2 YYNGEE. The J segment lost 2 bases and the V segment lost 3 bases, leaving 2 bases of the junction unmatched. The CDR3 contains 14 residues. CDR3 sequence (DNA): TGTGCCAGCAGCGACGACAGGGCTGGAAACACCATATATTTT. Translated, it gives CASSDDRAGNTIYF.

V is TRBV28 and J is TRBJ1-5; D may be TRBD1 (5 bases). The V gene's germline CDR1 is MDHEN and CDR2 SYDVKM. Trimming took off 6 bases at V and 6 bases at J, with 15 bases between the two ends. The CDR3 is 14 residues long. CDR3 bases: TGTGCCAGCAGCGAGACTAGGGGTACTCAGCCCCAGCATTTT. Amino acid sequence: CASSETRGTQPQHF. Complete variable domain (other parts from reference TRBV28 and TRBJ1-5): DVKVTQSSRYLVKRTGEKVFLECVQDMDHENMFWYRQDPGLGLRLIYFSYDVKMKEKGDIPEGYSVSREKKERFSLILESASTNQTSMYLCASSETRGTQPQHFGDGTRLSIL.

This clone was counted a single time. This CDR3 is CASSERDGSYNEQFF. CDR3 nucleotide sequence: TGTGCCAGCAGCGAGCGGGACGGTTCCTACAATGAGCAGTTCTTC. The rearrangement links TRBV7-9 to TRBJ2-1, with 7 bases identical to TRBD2. V trimming: 5 bases; J trimming: 1 base; junction bases outside the gene matches: 5. CDR3 size: 15 residues. Germline V gene lookup returns CDR1 SEHNR and CDR2 FQNEAQ (reference sequence).

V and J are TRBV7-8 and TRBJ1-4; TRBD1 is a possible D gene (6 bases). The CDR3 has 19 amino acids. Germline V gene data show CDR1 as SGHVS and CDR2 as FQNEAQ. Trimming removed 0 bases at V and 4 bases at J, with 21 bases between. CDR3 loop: CASSLAIFWAGTSNEKLFF. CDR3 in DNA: TGTGCCAGCAGCTTAGCGATTTTTTGGGCCGGGACAAGTAATGAAAAACTGTTTTTT.

CDR3 in amino acids: CASSEEPTSNHNEQFF. The CDR3 region has the DNA TGTGCCAGCAGCGAGGAACCGACTAGTAACCACAATGAGCAGTTCTTC. The chain couples TRBV9 to TRBJ2-1; tentative D call: TRBD2 (6 bases). The CDR3 length is 16 residues. Germline loops: CDR1 SGDLS, CDR2 YYNGEE. The V and J ends lost 3 bases and 5 bases respectively, with 18 bases between them.

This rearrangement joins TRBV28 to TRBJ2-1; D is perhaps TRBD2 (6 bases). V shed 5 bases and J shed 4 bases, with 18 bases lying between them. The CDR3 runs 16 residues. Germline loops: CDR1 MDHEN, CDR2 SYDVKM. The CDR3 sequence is CASSGGSASRYNEQFF. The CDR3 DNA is TGTGCCAGCAGTGGGGGGTCGGCTTCTAGATACAATGAGCAGTTCTTC.

The CDR3 loop is CASSLFPAGELFF. The DNA of the CDR3 is TGTGCCAGCAGCTTATTTCCGGCCGGGGAGCTGTTTTTT. The V call is TRBV7-3, the J call TRBJ2-2; no clear D. CDR3 length: 13 residues. Germline lookup yields CDR1 SGHTA and CDR2 FQGTGA. V lost 2 bases to trimming and J lost 6 bases, with 7 bases between them.

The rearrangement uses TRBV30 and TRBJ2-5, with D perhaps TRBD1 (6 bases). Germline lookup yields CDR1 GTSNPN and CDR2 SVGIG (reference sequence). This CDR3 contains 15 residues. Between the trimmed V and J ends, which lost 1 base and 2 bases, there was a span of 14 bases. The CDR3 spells CAWSAAGTLQETQYF. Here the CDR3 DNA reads TGTGCCTGGAGTGCCGCCGGGACACTTCAAGAGACCCAGTACTTC.

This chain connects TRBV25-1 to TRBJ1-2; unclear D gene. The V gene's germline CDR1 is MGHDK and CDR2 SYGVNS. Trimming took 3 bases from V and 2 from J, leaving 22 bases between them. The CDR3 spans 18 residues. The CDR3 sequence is CASSDGIVRGPKNYGYTF. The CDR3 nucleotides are TGTGCCAGCAGTGATGGTATAGTAAGAGGCCCGAAGAACTATGGCTACACCTTC.

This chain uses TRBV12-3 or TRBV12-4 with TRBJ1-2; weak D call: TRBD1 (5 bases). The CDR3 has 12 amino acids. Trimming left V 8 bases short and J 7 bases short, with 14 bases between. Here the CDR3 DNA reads TGTGCCAGCGGCAGGGTACTCGGTGGCTACACCTTC. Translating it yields CASGRVLGGYTF.

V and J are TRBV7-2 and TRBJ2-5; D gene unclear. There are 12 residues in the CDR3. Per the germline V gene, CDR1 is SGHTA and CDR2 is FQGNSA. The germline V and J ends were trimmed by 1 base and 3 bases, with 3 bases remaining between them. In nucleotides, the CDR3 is TGTGCCAGCAGCTTAGGAGAAGAGACCCAGTACTTC. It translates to CASSLGEETQYF.

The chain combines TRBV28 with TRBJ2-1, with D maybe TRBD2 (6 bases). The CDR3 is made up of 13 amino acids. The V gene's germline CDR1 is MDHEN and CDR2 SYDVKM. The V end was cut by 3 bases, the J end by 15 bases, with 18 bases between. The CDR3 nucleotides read TGTGCCAGCAGTTTTAAGGCGCCGGGGGTCCGGTTCTTC. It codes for CASSFKAPGVRFF.

The CDR3 bases are TGTGCCAGCAGCTTAGCCGGACAGGGGTTTCGTGGAGCTTTCTTT. Protein sequence: CASSLAGQGFRGAFF. This rearrangement joins TRBV11-2 to TRBJ1-1, with 9 bases aligning to TRBD1. Germline-derived CDR1 and CDR2 are SGHAT and FQNNGV. The CDR3 spans 15 residues. J was trimmed by 10 bases and V by 1 base; bases with no gene match: 10.

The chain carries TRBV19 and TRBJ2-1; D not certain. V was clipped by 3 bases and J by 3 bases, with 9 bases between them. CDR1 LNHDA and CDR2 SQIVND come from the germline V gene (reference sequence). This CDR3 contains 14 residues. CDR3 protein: CASSIGYYYNEQFF. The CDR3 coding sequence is TGTGCCAGTAGTATCGGCTACTACTACAATGAGCAGTTCTTC.

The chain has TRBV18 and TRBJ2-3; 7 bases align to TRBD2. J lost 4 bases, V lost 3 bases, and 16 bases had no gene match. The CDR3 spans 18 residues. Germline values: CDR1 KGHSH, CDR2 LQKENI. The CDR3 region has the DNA TGTGCCAGCTCACCGACCGTGCCCCGGCGGGAGATGTCAGATACGCAGTATTTT. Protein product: CASSPTVPRREMSDTQYF.

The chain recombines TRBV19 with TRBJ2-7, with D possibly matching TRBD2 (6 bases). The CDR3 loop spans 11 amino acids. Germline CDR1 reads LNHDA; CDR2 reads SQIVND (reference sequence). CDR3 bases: TGTGCGACTAGAGTGGGTCGCGAGCAGTACTTC. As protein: CATRVGREQYF. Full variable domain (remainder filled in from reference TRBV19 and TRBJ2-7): DGGITQSPKYLFRKEGQNVTLSCEQNLNHDAMYWYRQDPGQGLRLIYYSQIVNDFQKGDIAEGYSVSREKKESFPLTVTSAQKNPTAFYLCATRVGREQYFGPGTRLTVT.

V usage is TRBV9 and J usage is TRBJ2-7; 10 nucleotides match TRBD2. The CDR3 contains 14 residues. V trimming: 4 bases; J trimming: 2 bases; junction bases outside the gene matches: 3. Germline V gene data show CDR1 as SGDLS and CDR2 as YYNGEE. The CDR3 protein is CASSPSGGAYEQYF. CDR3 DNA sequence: TGTGCCAGCAGCCCCAGCGGGGGGGCCTACGAGCAGTACTTC.

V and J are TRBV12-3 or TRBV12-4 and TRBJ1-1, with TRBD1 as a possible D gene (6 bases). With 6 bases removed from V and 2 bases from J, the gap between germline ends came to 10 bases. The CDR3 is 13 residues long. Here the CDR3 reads CASSLRGNTEAFF. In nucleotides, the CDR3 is TGTGCCAGCAGCCTCAGGGGCAACACTGAAGCTTTCTTT.

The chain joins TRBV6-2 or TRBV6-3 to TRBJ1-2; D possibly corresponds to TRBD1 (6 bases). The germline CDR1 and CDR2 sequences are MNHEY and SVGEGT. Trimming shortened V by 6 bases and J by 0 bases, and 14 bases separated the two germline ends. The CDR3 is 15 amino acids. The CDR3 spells CASSLGQRANYGYTF. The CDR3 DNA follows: TGTGCCAGCAGCCTTGGACAGAGAGCTAACTATGGCTACACCTTC.

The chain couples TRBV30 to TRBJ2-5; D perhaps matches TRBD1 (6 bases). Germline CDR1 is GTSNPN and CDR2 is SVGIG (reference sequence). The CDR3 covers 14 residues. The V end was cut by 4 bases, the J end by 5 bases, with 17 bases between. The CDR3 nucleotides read TGTGCCTGGAACATGCAGGGGTTGGGGGAGACCCAGTACTTC. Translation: CAWNMQGLGETQYF.

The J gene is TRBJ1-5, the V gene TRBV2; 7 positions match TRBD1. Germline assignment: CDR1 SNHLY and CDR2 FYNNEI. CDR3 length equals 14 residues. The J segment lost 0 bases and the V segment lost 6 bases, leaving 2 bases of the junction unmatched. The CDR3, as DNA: TGTGCCAGCAGACAGGGGTATAGCAATCAGCCCCAGCATTTT. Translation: CASRQGYSNQPQHF.